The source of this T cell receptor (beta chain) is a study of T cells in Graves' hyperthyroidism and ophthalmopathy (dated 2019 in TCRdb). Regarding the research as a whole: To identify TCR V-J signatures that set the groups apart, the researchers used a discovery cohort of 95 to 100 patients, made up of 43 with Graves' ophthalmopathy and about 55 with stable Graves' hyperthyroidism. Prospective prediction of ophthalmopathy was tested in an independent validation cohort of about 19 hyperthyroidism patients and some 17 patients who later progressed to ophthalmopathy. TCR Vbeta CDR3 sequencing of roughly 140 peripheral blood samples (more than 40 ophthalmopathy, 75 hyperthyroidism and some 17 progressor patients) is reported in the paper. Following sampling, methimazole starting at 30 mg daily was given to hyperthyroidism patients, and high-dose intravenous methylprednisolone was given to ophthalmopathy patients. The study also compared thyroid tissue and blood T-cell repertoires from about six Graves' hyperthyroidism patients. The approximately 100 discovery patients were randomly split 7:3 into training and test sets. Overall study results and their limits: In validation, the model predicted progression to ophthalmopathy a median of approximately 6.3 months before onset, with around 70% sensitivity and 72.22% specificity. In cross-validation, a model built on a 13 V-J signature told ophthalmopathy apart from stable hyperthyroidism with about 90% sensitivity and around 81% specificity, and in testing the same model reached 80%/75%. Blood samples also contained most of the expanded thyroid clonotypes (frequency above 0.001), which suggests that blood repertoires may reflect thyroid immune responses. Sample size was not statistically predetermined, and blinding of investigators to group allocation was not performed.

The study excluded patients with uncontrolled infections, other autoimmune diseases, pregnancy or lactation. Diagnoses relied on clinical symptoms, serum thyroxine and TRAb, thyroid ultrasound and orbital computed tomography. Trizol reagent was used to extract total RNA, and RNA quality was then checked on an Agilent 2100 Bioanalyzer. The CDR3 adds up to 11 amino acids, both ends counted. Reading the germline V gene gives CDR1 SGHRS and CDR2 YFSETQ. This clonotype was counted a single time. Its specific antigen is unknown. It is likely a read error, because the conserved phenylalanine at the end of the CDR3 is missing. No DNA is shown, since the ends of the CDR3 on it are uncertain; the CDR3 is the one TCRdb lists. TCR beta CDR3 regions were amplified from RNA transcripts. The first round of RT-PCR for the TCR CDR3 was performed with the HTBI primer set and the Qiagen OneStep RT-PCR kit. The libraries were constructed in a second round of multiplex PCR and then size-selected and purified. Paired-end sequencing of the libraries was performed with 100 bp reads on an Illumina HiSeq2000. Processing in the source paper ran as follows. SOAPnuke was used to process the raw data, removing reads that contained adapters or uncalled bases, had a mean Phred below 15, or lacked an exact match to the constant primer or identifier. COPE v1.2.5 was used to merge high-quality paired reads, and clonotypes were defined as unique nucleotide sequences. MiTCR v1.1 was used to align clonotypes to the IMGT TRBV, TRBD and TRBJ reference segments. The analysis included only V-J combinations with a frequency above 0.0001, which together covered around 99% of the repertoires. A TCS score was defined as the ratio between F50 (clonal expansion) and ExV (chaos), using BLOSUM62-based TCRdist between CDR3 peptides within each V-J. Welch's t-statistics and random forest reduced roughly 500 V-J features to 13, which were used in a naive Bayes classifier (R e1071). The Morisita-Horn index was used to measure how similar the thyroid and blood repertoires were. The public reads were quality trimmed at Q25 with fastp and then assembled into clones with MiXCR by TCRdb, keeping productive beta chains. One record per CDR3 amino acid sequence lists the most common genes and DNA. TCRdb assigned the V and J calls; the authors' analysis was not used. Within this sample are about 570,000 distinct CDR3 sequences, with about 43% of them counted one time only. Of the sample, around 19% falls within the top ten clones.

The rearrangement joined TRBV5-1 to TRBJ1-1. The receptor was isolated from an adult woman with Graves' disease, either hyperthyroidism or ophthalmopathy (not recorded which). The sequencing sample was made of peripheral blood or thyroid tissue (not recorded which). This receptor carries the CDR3 CASQRTAGLSY.